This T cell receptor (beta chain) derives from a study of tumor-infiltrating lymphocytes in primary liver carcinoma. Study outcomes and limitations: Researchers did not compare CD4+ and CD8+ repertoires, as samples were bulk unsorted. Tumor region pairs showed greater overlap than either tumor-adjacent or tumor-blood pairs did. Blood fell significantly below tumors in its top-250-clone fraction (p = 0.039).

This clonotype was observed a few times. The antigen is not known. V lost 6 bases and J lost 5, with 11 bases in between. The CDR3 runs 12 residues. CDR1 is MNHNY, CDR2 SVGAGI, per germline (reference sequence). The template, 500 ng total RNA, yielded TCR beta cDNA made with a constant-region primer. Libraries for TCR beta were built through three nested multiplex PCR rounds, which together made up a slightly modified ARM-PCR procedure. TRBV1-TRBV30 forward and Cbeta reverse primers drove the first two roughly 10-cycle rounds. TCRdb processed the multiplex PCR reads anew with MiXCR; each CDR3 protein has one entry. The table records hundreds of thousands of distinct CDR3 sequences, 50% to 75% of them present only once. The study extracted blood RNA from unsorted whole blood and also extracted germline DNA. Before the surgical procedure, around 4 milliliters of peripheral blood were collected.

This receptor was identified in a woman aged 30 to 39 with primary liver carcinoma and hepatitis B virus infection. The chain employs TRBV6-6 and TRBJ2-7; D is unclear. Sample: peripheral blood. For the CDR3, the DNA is TGTGCCAGCAGCTCCGCCCCCCACGAGCAGTACTTC. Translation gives CASSSAPHEQYF.